Shown below are 3 T cell receptor beta chains from a single sample sequenced in a study of blood T cell repertoires in COVID-19. Assay: immunoSEQ multiplex PCR; the TCRdb copy retains only in-frame clones and omits some. The table has tens of thousands of clones, about 88% seen once; the top ten hold around 8.5%. Sequencing was performed on peripheral blood. These receptors all stem from a man in his sixties with active COVID-19.

V usage is TRBV6-5 and J usage is TRBJ1-1; D call uncertain. The CDR3 is made up of 13 amino acids. Trimming shortened V by 5 bases and J by 1 base, and 8 bases separated the two germline ends. Germline V gene data show CDR1 as MNHEY and CDR2 as SVGAGI. The CDR3 is CASSPTANTEAFF. CDR3 in DNA: TGTGCCAGCAGTCCTACAGCGAACACTGAAGCTTTCTTT.

The rearrangement links TRBV24-1 to TRBJ2-1, with TRBD2 identical over 13 bases. V was clipped by 4 bases and J by 8 bases; unmatched bases: 7. This CDR3 has 16 residues. The germline V gene encodes CDR1 KGHDR and CDR2 SFDVKD. The CDR3, as DNA: TGTGCCACCAGTGACCCAGGGACTAGCGGGACGGATGAGCAGTTCTTC. It encodes CATSDPGTSGTDEQFF.

The chain combines TRBV5-4 with TRBJ2-5; 8 bases are a match to TRBD1. The CDR3 has 13 amino acids. From germline, CDR1 is SGHNT and CDR2 YYREEE (reference sequence). The ends lost 4 bases at V and 3 bases at J; junction bases unmatched: 2. This CDR3 is CASSPDREETQYF. For the CDR3, the DNA is TGTGCCAGCAGCCCGGACAGGGAAGAGACCCAGTACTTC.